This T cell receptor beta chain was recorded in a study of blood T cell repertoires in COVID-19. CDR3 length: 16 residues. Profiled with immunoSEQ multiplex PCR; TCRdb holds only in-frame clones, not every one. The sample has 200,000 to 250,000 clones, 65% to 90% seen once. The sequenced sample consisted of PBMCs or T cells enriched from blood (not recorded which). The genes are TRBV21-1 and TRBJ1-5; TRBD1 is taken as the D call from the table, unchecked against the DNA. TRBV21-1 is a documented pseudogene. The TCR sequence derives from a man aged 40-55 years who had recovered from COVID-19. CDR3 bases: TGTGCCAGCAGCAAAGAGGGACAGGGGCCCAATCAGCCCCAGCATTTT. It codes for CASSKEGQGPNQPQHF.